This TCR beta chain derives from a study of response to subunit inactivated influenza vaccine (dated by TCRdb to 2017 to 2018). Some background on the complete study: The study used deep quantitative T cell receptor repertoire profiling to track responses to a trivalent subunit inactivated influenza vaccine.

The library was built by means of RT-PCR. TCRdb shows the sequencer as Illumina HiSeq 2500. Using fastp trimming at Q25 and MiXCR clonotype assembly, TCRdb reanalyzed the public sequencing data and kept in-frame beta chains. Identical CDR3 proteins give one entry, which carries the most common genes and DNA. The sample has about 780,000 distinct CDR3 sequences on record, about a fifth of them singletons. The ten largest clones capture 11% of the sample. On this clonotype itself: No cognate antigen has been identified for it. Per-nucleotide qualities are absent, and no much larger clonotype sits a single base away.

General study outcomes and caveats: According to the authors, only a limited number of new T cells may be recruited by each seasonal influenza vaccination.

From the cysteine through the phenylalanine, the CDR3 covers 13 amino acids. The entry retains the CDR3 DNA only, 39 bases that are in frame from base 1. For CDR1 and CDR2, the germline V gene (reference sequence) lists GTSNPN and SVGIG. The V and J ends are trimmed by 2 bases and 3 bases, leaving 10 bases between them. The sequences come from PBMCs from blood, collected less than 6 days after vaccination. The receptor chain draws on TRBV30 and TRBJ1-1; a weak D assignment points to TRBD1 (5 bases agree). The sequence was collected from a man in his forties or fifties who received an inactivated influenza vaccine. Donor details come from another sample of the same person, matched by shared clones. This receptor has the CDR3 CAWSFRGDTEAFF. In nucleotides, the sequence is TGTGCCTGGAGTTTTCGGGGGGACACTGAAGCTTTCTTT.